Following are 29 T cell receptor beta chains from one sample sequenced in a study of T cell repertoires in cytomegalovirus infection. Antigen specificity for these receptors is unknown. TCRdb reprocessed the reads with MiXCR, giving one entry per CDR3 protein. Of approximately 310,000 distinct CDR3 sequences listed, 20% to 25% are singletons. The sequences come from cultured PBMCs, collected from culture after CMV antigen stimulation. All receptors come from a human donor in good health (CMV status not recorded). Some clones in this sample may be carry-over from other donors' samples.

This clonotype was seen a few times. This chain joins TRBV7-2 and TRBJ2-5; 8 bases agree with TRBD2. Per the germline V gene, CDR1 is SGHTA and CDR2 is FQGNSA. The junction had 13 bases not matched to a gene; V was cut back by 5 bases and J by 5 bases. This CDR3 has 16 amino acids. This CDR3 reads CASSPKRERLGETQYF. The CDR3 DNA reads TGTGCCAGCAGCCCAAAGCGGGAGAGGTTGGGGGAGACCCAGTACTTC.

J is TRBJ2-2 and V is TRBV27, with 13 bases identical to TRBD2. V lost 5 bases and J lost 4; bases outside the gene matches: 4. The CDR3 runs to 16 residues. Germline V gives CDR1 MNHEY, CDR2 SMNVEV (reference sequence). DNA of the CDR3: TGTGCCAGCAGTCATGGACTAGCGGGAGCCACCGGGGAGCTGTTTTTT. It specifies CASSHGLAGATGELFF.

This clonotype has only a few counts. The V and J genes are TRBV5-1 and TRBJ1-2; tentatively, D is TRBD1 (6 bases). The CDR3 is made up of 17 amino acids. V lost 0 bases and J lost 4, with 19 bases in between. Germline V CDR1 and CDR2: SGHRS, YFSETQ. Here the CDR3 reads CASSLGPEQGAGYGYTF. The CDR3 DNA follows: TGCGCCAGCAGCTTGGGCCCAGAACAGGGCGCCGGCTATGGCTACACCTTC.

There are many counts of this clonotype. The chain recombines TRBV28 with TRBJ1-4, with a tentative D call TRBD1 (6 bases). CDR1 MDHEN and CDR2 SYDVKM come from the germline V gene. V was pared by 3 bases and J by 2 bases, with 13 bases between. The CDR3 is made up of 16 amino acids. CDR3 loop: CASSLWGAQTNEKLFF. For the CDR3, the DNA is TGTGCCAGCAGTTTGTGGGGGGCGCAGACTAATGAAAAACTGTTTTTT. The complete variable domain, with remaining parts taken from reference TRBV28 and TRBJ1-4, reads DVKVTQSSRYLVKRTGEKVFLECVQDMDHENMFWYRQDPGLGLRLIYFSYDVKMKEKGDIPEGYSVSREKKERFSLILESASTNQTSMYLCASSLWGAQTNEKLFFGSGTQLSVL.

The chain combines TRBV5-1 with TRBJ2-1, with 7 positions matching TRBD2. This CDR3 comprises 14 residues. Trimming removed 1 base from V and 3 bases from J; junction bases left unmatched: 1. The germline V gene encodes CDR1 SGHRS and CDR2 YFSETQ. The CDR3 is CASSLWGGYNEQFF. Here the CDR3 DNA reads TGCGCCAGCAGCTTGTGGGGGGGCTACAATGAGCAGTTCTTC.

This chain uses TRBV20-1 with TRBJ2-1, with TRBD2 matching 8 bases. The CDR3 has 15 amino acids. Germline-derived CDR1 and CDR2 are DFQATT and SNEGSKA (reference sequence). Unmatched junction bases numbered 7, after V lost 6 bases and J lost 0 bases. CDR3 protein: CSAEAGTSSYNEQFF. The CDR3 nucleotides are TGCAGTGCCGAGGCCGGGACTAGCTCCTACAATGAGCAGTTCTTC.

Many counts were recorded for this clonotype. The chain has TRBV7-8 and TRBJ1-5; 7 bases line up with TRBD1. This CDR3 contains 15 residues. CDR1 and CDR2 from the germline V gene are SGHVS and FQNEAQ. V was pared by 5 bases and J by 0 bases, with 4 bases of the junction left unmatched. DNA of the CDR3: TGTGCCAGCAGCCCACAGGGGATTAGCAATCAGCCCCAGCATTTT. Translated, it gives CASSPQGISNQPQHF.

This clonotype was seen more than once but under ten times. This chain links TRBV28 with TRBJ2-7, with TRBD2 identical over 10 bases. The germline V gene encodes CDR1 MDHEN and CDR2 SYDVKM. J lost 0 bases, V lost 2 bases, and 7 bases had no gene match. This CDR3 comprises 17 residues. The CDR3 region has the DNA TGTGCCAGCAGTTTACCCCTTAGCGGGAGGACCTCCTACGAGCAGTACTTC. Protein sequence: CASSLPLSGRTSYEQYF.

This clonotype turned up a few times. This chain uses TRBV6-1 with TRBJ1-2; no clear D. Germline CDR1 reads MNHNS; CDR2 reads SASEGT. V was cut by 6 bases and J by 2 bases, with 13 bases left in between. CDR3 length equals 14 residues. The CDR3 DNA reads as TGTGCCAGCAGGAGAGGTACCGGGAACTATGGCTACACCTTC. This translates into CASRRGTGNYGYTF.

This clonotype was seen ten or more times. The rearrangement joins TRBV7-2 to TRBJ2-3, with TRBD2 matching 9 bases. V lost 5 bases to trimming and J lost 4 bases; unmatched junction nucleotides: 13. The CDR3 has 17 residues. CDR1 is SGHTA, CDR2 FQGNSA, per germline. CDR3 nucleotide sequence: TGTGCCAGCAGCCCCCAAAGGGGGCGGGAGGGCCCAGATACGCAGTATTTT. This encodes CASSPQRGREGPDTQYF. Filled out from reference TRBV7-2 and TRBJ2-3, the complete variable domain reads GAGVSQSPSNKVTEKGKDVELRCDPISGHTALYWYRQSLGQGLEFLIYFQGNSAPDKSGLPSDRFSAERTGGSVSTLTIQRTQQEDSAVYLCASSPQRGREGPDTQYFGPGTRLTVL.

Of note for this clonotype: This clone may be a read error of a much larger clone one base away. CDR3: CSSSSSSALSYNEQFF. CDR3 in DNA: TGTTCCAGCAGCTCATCTAGCGCATTGTCCTACAATGAGCAGTTCTTC. The gene calls are TRBV7-2 and TRBJ2-1; TRBD2 is a possible D gene (6 bases). The CDR3 has 16 amino acids. CDR1 is SGHTA, CDR2 FQGNSA, per germline.

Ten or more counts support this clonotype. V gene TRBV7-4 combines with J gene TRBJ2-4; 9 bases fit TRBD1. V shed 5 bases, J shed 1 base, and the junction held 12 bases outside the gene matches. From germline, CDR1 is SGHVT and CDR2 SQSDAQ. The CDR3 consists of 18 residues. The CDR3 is CASSNGTGNCSAKNIQYF. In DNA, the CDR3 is TGTGCCAGCAGCAACGGGACAGGGAATTGTAGCGCCAAAAACATTCAGTACTTC.

CDR3 nucleotides: TGTGCCAGCAGTTACCTCGGACTAGCGGGAAATGAGCAGTTCTTC. Its protein is CASSYLGLAGNEQFF. The V call is TRBV6-5, the J call TRBJ2-1; 12 nucleotides match TRBD2. The length of the CDR3 is 15 residues. V shed 2 bases, J shed 7 bases, and the junction held 3 bases outside the gene matches. Germline V gene sequence: CDR1 MNHEY, CDR2 SVGAGI.

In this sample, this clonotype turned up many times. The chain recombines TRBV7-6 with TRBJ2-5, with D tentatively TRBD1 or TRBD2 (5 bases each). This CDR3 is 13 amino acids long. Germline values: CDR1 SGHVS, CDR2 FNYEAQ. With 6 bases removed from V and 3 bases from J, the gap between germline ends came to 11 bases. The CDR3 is CASRPGTEETQYF. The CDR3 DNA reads TGTGCCAGCAGACCAGGGACCGAAGAGACCCAGTACTTC.

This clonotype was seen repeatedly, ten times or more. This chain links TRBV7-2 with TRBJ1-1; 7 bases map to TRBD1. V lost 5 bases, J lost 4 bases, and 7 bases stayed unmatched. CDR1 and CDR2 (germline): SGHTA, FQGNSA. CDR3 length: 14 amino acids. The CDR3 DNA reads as TGTGCCAGCAGCCTGGACAGGCTATTCACTGAAGCTTTCTTT. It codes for CASSLDRLFTEAFF.

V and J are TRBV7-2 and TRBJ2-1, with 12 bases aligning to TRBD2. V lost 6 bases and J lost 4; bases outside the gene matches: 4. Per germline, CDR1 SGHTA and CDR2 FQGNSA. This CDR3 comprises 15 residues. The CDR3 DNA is TGTGCCAGCAGGCAAGGGACTAGCGGGTACAATGAGCAGTTCTTC. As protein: CASRQGTSGYNEQFF.

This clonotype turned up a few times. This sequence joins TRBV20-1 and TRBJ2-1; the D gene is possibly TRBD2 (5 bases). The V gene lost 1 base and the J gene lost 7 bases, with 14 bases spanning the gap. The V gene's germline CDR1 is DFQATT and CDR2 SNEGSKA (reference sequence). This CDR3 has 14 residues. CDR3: CSARAPVGGNEQFF. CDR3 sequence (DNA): TGCAGTGCTAGAGCCCCAGTAGGAGGAAATGAGCAGTTCTTC.

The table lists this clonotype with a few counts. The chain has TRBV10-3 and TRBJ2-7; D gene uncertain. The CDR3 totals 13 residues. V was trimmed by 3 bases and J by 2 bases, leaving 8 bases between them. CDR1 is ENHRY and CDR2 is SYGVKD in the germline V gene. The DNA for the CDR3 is TGTGCCATCAGTGAAGCAGAGACCTACGAGCAGTACTTC. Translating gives CAISEAETYEQYF.

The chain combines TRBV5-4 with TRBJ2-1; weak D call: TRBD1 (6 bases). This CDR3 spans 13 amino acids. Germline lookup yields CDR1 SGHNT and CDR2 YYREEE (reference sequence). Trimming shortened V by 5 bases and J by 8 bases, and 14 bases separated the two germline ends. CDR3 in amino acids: CASRAPSGDEQFF. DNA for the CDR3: TGTGCCAGCAGAGCGCCGTCAGGGGATGAGCAGTTCTTC.

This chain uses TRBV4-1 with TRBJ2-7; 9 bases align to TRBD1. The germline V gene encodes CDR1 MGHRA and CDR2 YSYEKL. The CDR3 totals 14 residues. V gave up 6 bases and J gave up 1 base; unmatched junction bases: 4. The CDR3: CASSGQGKSYEQYF. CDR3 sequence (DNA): TGCGCCAGCAGTGGACAGGGGAAGTCCTACGAGCAGTACTTC.

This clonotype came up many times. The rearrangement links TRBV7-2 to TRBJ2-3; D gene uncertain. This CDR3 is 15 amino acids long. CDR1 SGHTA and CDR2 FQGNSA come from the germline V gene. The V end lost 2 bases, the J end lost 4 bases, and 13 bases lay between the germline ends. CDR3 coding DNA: TGTGCCAGCAGCTTAAGATCCGGAGCCCCAGATACGCAGTATTTT. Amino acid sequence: CASSLRSGAPDTQYF. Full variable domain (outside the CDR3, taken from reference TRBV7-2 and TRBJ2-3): GAGVSQSPSNKVTEKGKDVELRCDPISGHTALYWYRQSLGQGLEFLIYFQGNSAPDKSGLPSDRFSAERTGGSVSTLTIQRTQQEDSAVYLCASSLRSGAPDTQYFGPGTRLTVL.

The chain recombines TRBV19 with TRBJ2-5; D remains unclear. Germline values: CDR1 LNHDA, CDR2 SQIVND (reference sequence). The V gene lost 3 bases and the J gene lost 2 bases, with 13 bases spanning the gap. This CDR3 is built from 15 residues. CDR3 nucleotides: TGTGCCAGTAGTATTGGGCTCGGATTACAAGAGACCCAGTACTTC. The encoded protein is CASSIGLGLQETQYF.

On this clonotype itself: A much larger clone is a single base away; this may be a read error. The DNA for the CDR3 is TGTGCCAGCAGCTCATACGCGGGGGCGGCCCGAGATACGCAGTATTTT. Amino acids: CASSSYAGAARDTQYF. The V gene is TRBV7-3, the J gene TRBJ2-3; D is perhaps TRBD2 (7 bases). Germline-derived CDR1 and CDR2 are SGHTA and FQGTGA. The CDR3 is made up of 16 amino acids. Between the trimmed V and J ends, which lost 4 bases and 5 bases, there was a span of 19 bases.

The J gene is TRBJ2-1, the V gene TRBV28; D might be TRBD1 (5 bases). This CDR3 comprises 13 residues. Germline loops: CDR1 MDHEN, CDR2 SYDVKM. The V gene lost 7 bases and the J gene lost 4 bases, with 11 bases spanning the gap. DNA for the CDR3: TGTGCCAGCAAACAGGCGCTATACAATGAGCAGTTCTTC. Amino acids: CASKQALYNEQFF. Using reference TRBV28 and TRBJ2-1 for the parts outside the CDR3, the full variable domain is DVKVTQSSRYLVKRTGEKVFLECVQDMDHENMFWYRQDPGLGLRLIYFSYDVKMKEKGDIPEGYSVSREKKERFSLILESASTNQTSMYLCASKQALYNEQFFGPGTRLTVL.

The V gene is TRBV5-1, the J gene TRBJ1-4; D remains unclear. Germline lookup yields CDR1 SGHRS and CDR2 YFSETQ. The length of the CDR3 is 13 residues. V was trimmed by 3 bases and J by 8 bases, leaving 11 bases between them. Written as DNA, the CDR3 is TGCGCCAGCAGCTGGGCAACGAACGAAAAACTGTTTTTT. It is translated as CASSWATNEKLFF.

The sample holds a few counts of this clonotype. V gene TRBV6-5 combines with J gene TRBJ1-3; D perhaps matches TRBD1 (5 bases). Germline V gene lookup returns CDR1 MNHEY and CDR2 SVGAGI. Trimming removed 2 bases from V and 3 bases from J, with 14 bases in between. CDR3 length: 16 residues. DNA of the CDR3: TGTGCCAGCAGTTACGGTGGCTCCAGGGTTGGAAACACCATATATTTT. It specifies CASSYGGSRVGNTIYF.

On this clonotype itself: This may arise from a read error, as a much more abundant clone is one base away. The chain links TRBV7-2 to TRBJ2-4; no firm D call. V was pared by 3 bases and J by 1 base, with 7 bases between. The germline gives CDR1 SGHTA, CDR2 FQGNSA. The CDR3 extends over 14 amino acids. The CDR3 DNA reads TGTGCCAGCAGCTTGACCGTGGCCAAAAACATTCAGTACTTC. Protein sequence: CASSLTVAKNIQYF.

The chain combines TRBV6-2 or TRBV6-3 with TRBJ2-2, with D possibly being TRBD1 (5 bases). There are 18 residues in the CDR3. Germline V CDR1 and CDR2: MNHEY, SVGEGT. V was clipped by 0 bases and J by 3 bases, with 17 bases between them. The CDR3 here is CASSYSIRGRAYTGELFF. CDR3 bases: TGTGCCAGCAGTTACTCTATTCGCGGCAGGGCCTACACCGGGGAGCTGTTTTTT.

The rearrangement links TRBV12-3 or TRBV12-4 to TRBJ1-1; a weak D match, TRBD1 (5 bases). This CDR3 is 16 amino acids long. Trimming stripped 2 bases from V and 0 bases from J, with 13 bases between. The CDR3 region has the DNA TGTGCCAGCAGTTTACGTGGGGGATCGATGAACACTGAAGCTTTCTTT. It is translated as CASSLRGGSMNTEAFF.